The source of this T cell receptor (beta chain) is a study of OX40 agonist ivuxolimab in advanced cancers. The V gene's germline CDR1 is SGHKS and CDR2 YYEKEE (reference sequence). The CDR3 is made up of 14 amino acids. V lost 4 bases, J lost 0 bases, and 11 bases lay in between. Assay: immunoSEQ multiplex PCR; the TCRdb copy retains only in-frame clones and omits some. Counted here are tens of thousands of clones, roughly nine tenths occurring once; the ten biggest clones make up about 30%. The TCR sequence derives from an adult with an advanced solid tumor such as melanoma, head and neck, liver or kidney cancer. Sequences were derived from CD4+ or CD8+ T cells sorted from blood, sampled in a trial of the OX40 agonist ivuxolimab. This rearrangement joins TRBV5-5 to TRBJ2-7, with D possibly being TRBD1 or TRBD2 (5 bases each). CDR3 sequence (DNA): TGTGCCAGCAGCCCCCCCGGGACCTCCTACGAGCAGTACTTC. This sequence encodes CASSPPGTSYEQYF.